The 19 T cell receptor beta chains in this list originate from one sample, sequenced in a study of CD8 T cells in ankylosing spondylitis. Study-level results: Among TCR beta sequences, a motif of eight highly homologous variants appeared characteristic of ankylosing spondylitis blood.

MiXCR was run by TCRdb on the 5' RACE reads, yielding one entry per CDR3 protein. The table shows 470,000 or so distinct CDR3 sequences, with around 26% occurring only once. For these receptors, no antigen is known. Sample: blood, either unsorted or a sorted T cell fraction (not recorded which). All receptors come from a male donor with ankylosing spondylitis.

The sample holds a few counts of this clonotype. The genes are TRBV15 and TRBJ2-1; D perhaps matches TRBD1 (6 bases). The CDR3 length is 14 residues. The germline V and J ends were trimmed by 4 bases and 5 bases, with 12 bases remaining between them. From germline, CDR1 is LNHNV and CDR2 YYDKDF (reference sequence). CDR3 region: CATSKMTGDNEQFF. The CDR3 coding sequence is TGTGCCACCAGCAAAATGACAGGAGACAATGAGCAGTTCTTC.

The V and J genes are TRBV7-9 and TRBJ2-2; D unclear. CDR3 length: 15 amino acids. Germline CDR1 SEHNR, CDR2 FQNEAQ (reference sequence). V was cut by 3 bases and J by 6 bases, with 14 bases left in between. The CDR3 coding sequence is TGTGCCAGCAGCTTTGGGTCCAGCAAGGCCGGGGAGCTGTTTTTT. Protein: CASSFGSSKAGELFF.

The chain employs TRBV20-1 and TRBJ1-5; a possible D gene is TRBD1 (6 bases). V lost 0 bases, J lost 4 bases, and 10 bases lay in between. The CDR3 totals 14 residues. CDR1 is DFQATT, CDR2 SNEGSKA, per germline (reference sequence). CDR3 bases: TGCAGTGCTAGAGATGGAGGGGGGAATCAGCCCCAGCATTTT. Protein sequence: CSARDGGGNQPQHF.

This clonotype turned up a few times. The V call is TRBV20-1, the J call TRBJ1-1; tentative D call: TRBD1 (6 bases). This CDR3 is built from 11 residues. Germline V CDR1 and CDR2: DFQATT, SNEGSKA (reference sequence). V gave up 3 bases and J gave up 8 bases, with 10 bases separating them. The CDR3 spells CSASGDIEAFF. In DNA form, the CDR3 reads TGCAGTGCTAGTGGGGACATCGAAGCTTTCTTT.

This clonotype was detected many times. The rearrangement links TRBV5-1 to TRBJ2-1, with 8 bases identical to TRBD2. Germline CDR1 and CDR2: SGHRS and YFSETQ. V lost 4 bases, J lost 8 bases, and 11 bases stayed unmatched. CDR3 size: 15 residues. The CDR3 coding sequence is TGCGCCAGCAGCCTTACTAGCGGACCTACGGATGAGCAGTTCTTC. It codes for CASSLTSGPTDEQFF. The whole variable domain, filled in from reference TRBV5-1 and TRBJ2-1, reads KAGVTQTPRYLIKTRGQQVTLSCSPISGHRSVSWYQQTPGQGLQFLFEYFSETQRNKGNFPGRFSGRQFSNSRSEMNVSTLELGDSALYLCASSLTSGPTDEQFFGPGTRLTVL.

The chain combines TRBV29-1 with TRBJ1-1; possible D gene TRBD1, 5 bases. V lost 0 bases and J lost 0, with 11 bases in between. Germline V gene data show CDR1 as SQVTM and CDR2 as ANQGSEA. This CDR3 has 15 amino acids. The CDR3 region is CSVEDRGSMNTEAFF. In nucleotides, the CDR3 is TGCAGCGTTGAAGATCGGGGGAGCATGAACACTGAAGCTTTCTTT.

This chain connects TRBV20-1 to TRBJ2-1; 14 nucleotides align to TRBD2. The CDR3 extends over 16 amino acids. In germline, CDR1 is DFQATT, CDR2 SNEGSKA (reference sequence). J lost 7 bases, V lost 5 bases, and 10 bases had no gene match. CDR3 sequence: CSAGTSGRPLRNEQFF. The CDR3 DNA reads as TGCAGTGCTGGGACTAGCGGGAGACCGTTAAGGAATGAGCAGTTCTTC.

V and J are TRBV5-1 and TRBJ1-4; D unresolved. V lost 0 bases, J lost 3 bases, and 15 bases lay in between. The germline gives CDR1 SGHRS, CDR2 YFSETQ. The CDR3 runs to 17 residues. The DNA of the CDR3 is TGCGCCAGCAGCTTGGGGGTCCAGGTGACGGCTAATGAAAAACTGTTTTTT. Protein sequence: CASSLGVQVTANEKLFF.

This chain links TRBV20-1 with TRBJ2-2; 8 bases align to TRBD2. The CDR3 length is 15 residues. The J segment lost 2 bases and the V segment lost 3 bases, leaving 5 bases of the junction unmatched. Germline lookup yields CDR1 DFQATT and CDR2 SNEGSKA (reference sequence). This CDR3 is CSASASGRNTGELFF. The DNA for the CDR3 is TGCAGTGCTAGCGCTAGCGGGCGTAACACCGGGGAGCTGTTTTTT.

The V gene is TRBV7-8, the J gene TRBJ2-3; 9 bases match TRBD2. CDR3 size: 17 residues. V was pared by 6 bases and J by 2 bases, with 12 bases of the junction left unmatched. Germline CDR1 SGHVS, CDR2 FQNEAQ. For the CDR3, the DNA is TGTGCCAGCAGACCCATTCTAGCGGGGAGACCCACAGATACGCAGTATTTT. Residues: CASRPILAGRPTDTQYF.

This clonotype was counted at least ten times. This chain uses TRBV20-1 with TRBJ2-1; D ambiguous. V shed 0 bases and J shed 9 bases, with 18 bases lying between them. The CDR3 sequence is 15 residues long. CDR1 and CDR2 (germline): DFQATT, SNEGSKA (reference sequence). The CDR3 nucleotides are TGCAGTGCTAGAGATCTCCGGAGCCTGGTACGTGAGCAGTTCTTC. Translating it yields CSARDLRSLVREQFF.

This clonotype was seen more than once but under ten times. One end of the junction fails to match germline, which may point to a read error. The chain joins TRBV5-1 to TRBJ1-2; D gene unclear. The CDR3 totals 14 residues. Germline values: CDR1 SGHRS, CDR2 YFSETQ. The CDR3 nucleotides read TGCGCCAGCAGTTTGGAAGGGATGAACTATGGCTACACCTTC. Residues: CASSLEGMNYGYTF.

This clonotype was found many times. The chain links TRBV11-2 to TRBJ1-1; 9 nucleotides match TRBD1. This CDR3 is 16 amino acids long. Trimming at V came to 5 bases and at J to 0 bases, leaving 7 bases not matched to a gene. Germline loops: CDR1 SGHAT, CDR2 FQNNGV. The CDR3 bases are TGTGCCAGCAGCCGAGCCTGGACAGGGGTGAACACTGAAGCTTTCTTT. Translating gives CASSRAWTGVNTEAFF.

V and J are TRBV20-1 and TRBJ1-5; tentatively, D is TRBD1 (6 bases). This CDR3 comprises 15 residues. Between the trimmed V and J ends, which lost 3 bases and 2 bases, there was a span of 14 bases. Germline assignment: CDR1 DFQATT and CDR2 SNEGSKA (reference sequence). The CDR3 DNA follows: TGCAGTGCTAGCCTACAGGGTTTAGGCAATCAGCCCCAGCATTTT. This sequence encodes CSASLQGLGNQPQHF.

This clonotype showed up just a few times. The chain couples TRBV20-1 to TRBJ1-5, with TRBD1 as a possible D gene (6 bases). The length of the CDR3 is 15 residues. Germline CDR1 is DFQATT and CDR2 is SNEGSKA (reference sequence). The ends were cut back, 6 bases at V and 3 bases at J, with 18 bases in the middle. This CDR3 reads CSAKLPGANNQPQHF. In nucleotides, the CDR3 is TGCAGTGCGAAGCTCCCAGGGGCGAACAATCAGCCCCAGCATTTT.

As DNA, the CDR3 is TGTGCCAGCAGTGTGACAGGGGCCCAGCCCCAGCATTTT. Translated, it gives CASSVTGAQPQHF. The chain combines TRBV2 with TRBJ1-5; 8 bases match TRBD1. The V gene's germline CDR1 is SNHLY and CDR2 FYNNEI. V dropped 4 bases and J dropped 7; count of bases not matched to a gene: 3. The length of the CDR3 is 13 residues.

This clonotype was observed a handful of times. The V call is TRBV12-3 or TRBV12-4, the J call TRBJ1-6, with D perhaps matching TRBD1 (5 bases). Trimming removed 6 bases at V and 5 bases at J, with 14 bases between. The CDR3 is made up of 15 amino acids. CDR3 DNA sequence: TGTGCCAGCAGCCCCCGGGACCCGAATAATTCACCCCTCCACTTT. As protein: CASSPRDPNNSPLHF.

The chain employs TRBV7-2 and TRBJ1-1; the match to TRBD1 covers 7 bases. Germline trimming cut 3 bases from V and 0 bases from J; bases unmatched to any gene: 7. Germline CDR1 is SGHTA and CDR2 is FQGNSA. The CDR3 is 16 amino acids. The CDR3 spells CASSFQAGGMNTEAFF. The DNA for the CDR3 is TGTGCCAGCAGCTTTCAGGCAGGGGGGATGAACACTGAAGCTTTCTTT.

The V and J genes are TRBV29-1 and TRBJ1-1; D may be TRBD1 (5 bases). V was clipped by 7 bases and J by 10 bases, with 16 bases between them. CDR3 length equals 11 residues. Germline CDR1 is SQVTM and CDR2 is ANQGSEA. CDR3 sequence: CSGGTGQAAFF. The CDR3 nucleotides read TGCAGCGGTGGGACGGGGCAGGCAGCTTTCTTT.